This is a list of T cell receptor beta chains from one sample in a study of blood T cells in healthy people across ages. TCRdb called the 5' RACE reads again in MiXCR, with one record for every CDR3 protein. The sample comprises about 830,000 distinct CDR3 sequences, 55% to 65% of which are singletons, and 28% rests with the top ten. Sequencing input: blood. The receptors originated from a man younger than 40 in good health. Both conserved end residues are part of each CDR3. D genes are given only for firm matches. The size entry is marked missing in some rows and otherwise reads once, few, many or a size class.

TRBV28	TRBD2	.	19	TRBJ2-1	TGTGCCAGCAGTTTTTCACCTTGGAGGGGGACTAGCGGATACAATGAGCAGTTCTTC	CASSFSPWRGTSGYNEQFF
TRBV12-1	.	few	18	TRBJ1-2	TGTGCCAGCAGCTTTTGTAAGGGCCGGGACCGAAAGGTCTATGGCTACACCTTC	CASSFCKGRDRKVYGYTF
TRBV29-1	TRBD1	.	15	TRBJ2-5	TGCAGCGTTGAAGATGGCAGGGGGCGTCAAGAGACCCAGTACTTC	CSVEDGRGRQETQYF
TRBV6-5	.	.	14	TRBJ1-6	TGTGCCAGCAGTTATACAGGGTATAACTCACCCCTCCACTTT	CASSYTGYNSPLHF
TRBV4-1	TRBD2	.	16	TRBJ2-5	TGCGCCAGCAGCTACGCATCGAGGCTAGCGGACAATGAGCAGTACTTC	CASSYASRLADNEQYF
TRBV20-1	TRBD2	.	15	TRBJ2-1	TGCAGTGCTAGCATAGCGGGGGCCTCCTACAATGAGCAGTTCTTC	CSASIAGASYNEQFF
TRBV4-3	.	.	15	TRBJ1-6	TGCGCCAGCAGCCAGGGGGACGGCGGGGATTCACCCCTCCACTTT	CASSQGDGGDSPLHF
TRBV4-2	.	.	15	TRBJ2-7	TGTGCCAGCAGCCAACCTACTAGTCCCCCCTCCGAGCAGTACTTC	CASSQPTSPPSEQYF
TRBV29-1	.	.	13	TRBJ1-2	TGCAGCGTTGGGGAGACGGATAACTATGGCTACACCTTC	CSVGETDNYGYTF
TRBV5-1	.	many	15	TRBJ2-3	TGCGCCAGCAACGTGCAGAACTTAAACACAGATACGCAGTATTTT	CASNVQNLNTDTQYF
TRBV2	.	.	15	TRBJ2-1	TGTGCCAGCAGTGAGAGGAGTCTAGCCTACAATGAGCAGTTCTTC	CASSERSLAYNEQFF
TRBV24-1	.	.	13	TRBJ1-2	TGTGCCACCAGTGATCTAGACATAGGAGGCTACACCTTC	CATSDLDIGGYTF
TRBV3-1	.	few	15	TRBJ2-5	TGTGCCAGCAGCCAAGATGCGGGCCGGTTCCGGACCCAGTACTTC	CASSQDAGRFRTQYF
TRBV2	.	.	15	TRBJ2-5	TGTGCCAGCAGGGCACTAACAGGGCTGGGAGAGACCCAGTACTTC	CASRALTGLGETQYF
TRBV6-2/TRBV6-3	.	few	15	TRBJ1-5	TGTGCCAGCAGTTACTCGACTCAGGGGTCTCAGCCCCAGCATTTT	CASSYSTQGSQPQHF
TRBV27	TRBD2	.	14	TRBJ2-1	TGTGCCAGCAGCCGCGAGCGGGGGGGGAGTGAGCAGTTCTTC	CASSRERGGSEQFF
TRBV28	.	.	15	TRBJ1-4	TGTGCCAGCAGCCTGTGGGACACAACTAATGAAAAACTGTTTTTT	CASSLWDTTNEKLFF
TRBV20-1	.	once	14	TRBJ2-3	TGCAGTGCTACTCTAGTAGGGGTTCCAGATACGCAGTATTTT	CSATLVGVPDTQYF
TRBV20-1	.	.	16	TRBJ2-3	TGCAGTGCTAGAGAAGATCCGGAGCCTAGCACAGATACGCAGTATTTT	CSAREDPEPSTDTQYF
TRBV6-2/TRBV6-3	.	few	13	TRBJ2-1	TGTGCCAGCAGTTACTCGGAATTTATCGAGCAGTTCTTC	CASSYSEFIEQFF
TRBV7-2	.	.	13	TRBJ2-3	TGTGCCAGCGCAGCAGGGAGCACAGATACGCAGTATTTT	CASAAGSTDTQYF
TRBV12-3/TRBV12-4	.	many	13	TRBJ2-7	TGTGCCAGCAGACCGGGACACCTCTACGAGCAGTACTTC	CASRPGHLYEQYF
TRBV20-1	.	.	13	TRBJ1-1	TGCAGTGCTGGAGGGGGGCCCGGCACTGAAGCTTTCTTT	CSAGGGPGTEAFF
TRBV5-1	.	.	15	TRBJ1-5	TGCCCCAGCAGCTTTGAAGGAAGCGGAGGTCAGCCCCAGCATTTT	CPSSFEGSGGQPQHF
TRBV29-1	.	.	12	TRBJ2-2	TGCAGCGTAAGACAGGTCACCGGGGAGCTGTTTTTT	CSVRQVTGELFF
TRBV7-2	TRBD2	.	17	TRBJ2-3	TGTGCCAGCAGCCTCTTAATAGCGGGGGGGCCCACAGATACGCAGTATTTT	CASSLLIAGGPTDTQYF
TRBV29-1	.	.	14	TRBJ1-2	TGCAGCGTTGAGACAGGTCTGGTGGCTTATGGCTACACCTTC	CSVETGLVAYGYTF
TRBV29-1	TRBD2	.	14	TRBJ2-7	TGCAGCGTTAAAACTAGCGGGGGTTTCTACGAGCAGTACTTC	CSVKTSGGFYEQYF
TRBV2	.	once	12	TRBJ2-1	TGTGCCAGCAGTGAACAGGAGATTGAGCAGTTCTTC	CASSEQEIEQFF
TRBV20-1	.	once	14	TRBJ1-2	TGCAGTGCTATCACAGGGTCGGGGAACTATGGCTACACCTTC	CSAITGSGNYGYTF
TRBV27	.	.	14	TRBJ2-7	TGTGCCAGCAGTATCGGACAGAGCTCCTACGAGCAGTACTTC	CASSIGQSSYEQYF
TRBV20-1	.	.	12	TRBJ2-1	TGCAGTGCGATGGACATCTACAATGAGCAGTTCTTC	CSAMDIYNEQFF
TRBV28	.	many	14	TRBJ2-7	TGTGCCAGCGGTCCTGTCGGGAGCTCCTACGAGCAGTACTTC	CASGPVGSSYEQYF
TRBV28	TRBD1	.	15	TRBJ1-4	TGTGCCAGCCGAGGGGACAGCTTAATATACGAAAAACTGTTTTTT	CASRGDSLIYEKLFF
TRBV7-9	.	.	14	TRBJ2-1	TGTGCCAGCAGCCCAGAGGGGAGGCCGAGCGTGCAGTTCTTC	CASSPEGRPSVQFF
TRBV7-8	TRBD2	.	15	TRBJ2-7	TGTGCCAGCAGCTTAGTGGGACTAGTGGCGGACGAGCAGTACTTC	CASSLVGLVADEQYF
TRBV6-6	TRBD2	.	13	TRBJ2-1	TGTGCCAGCAGTTACTCCGGGAGGGATGAGCAGTTCTTC	CASSYSGRDEQFF
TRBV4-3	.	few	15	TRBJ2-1	TGCGCCAGCAGCCAAGGACCGACAGTGGGTCATGAGCAGTTCTTC	CASSQGPTVGHEQFF
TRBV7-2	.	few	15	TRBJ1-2	TGTGCCAGCAGCTTATACGCCGGTGATAACTATGGCTACACCTTC	CASSLYAGDNYGYTF
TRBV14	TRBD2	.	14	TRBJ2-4	TGTGCCAGCAGCCCCACTAGCGACCAAAACATTCAGTACTTC	CASSPTSDQNIQYF
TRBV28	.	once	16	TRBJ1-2	TGTGCCAGCAGTTCCCAACAGGGACCAGGGGAGTATGGCTACACCTTC	CASSSQQGPGEYGYTF